This entry lists 13 T cell receptor beta chains sequenced from one sample in a study of blood T cell repertoires in COVID-19. Here immunoSEQ multiplex PCR was the method, and the copy in TCRdb shows in-frame clones only, minus some. The sample lists 45,000 to 50,000 clones, around 85% occurring once. Material: peripheral blood. These receptors all come from a woman older than 75 with COVID-19, enrolled during active disease.

The chain uses TRBV18 and TRBJ1-4; D gene ambiguous. Trimming removed 6 bases at V and 4 bases at J, with 15 bases between. CDR1 is KGHSH and CDR2 is LQKENI in the germline V gene. The CDR3 has 15 amino acids. CDR3 region: CASSQVETYNEKLFF. The CDR3 coding sequence is TGTGCCAGCTCCCAGGTAGAGACATATAATGAAAAACTGTTTTTT.

The V and J genes are TRBV7-6 and TRBJ1-4, with D possibly being TRBD1 (5 bases). Germline V CDR1 and CDR2: SGHVS, FNYEAQ. The CDR3 is 14 amino acids. V was pared by 3 bases and J by 3 bases, with 8 bases between. The CDR3 is CASSFPGSNEKLFF. DNA of the CDR3: TGTGCCAGCAGCTTCCCAGGGTCTAATGAAAAACTGTTTTTT.

The DNA of the CDR3 is TGTGCCAGCTCACTCCCGACCAGAACGGGGCAGTTCTTC. It yields the protein CASSLPTRTGQFF. The rearrangement joins TRBV18 to TRBJ2-1; D unresolved. CDR3 length: 13 amino acids. Trimming left V 4 bases short and J 12 bases short, with 16 bases between. Germline V gene sequence: CDR1 KGHSH, CDR2 LQKENI.

This clone has just a few counts. This chain uses TRBV11-2 with TRBJ1-4, with D possibly being TRBD1 (6 bases). This CDR3 is built from 16 residues. Germline CDR1 SGHAT, CDR2 FQNNGV. V lost 5 bases, J lost 7 bases, and 20 bases lay in between. For the CDR3, the DNA is TGTGCCAGCAGCATTCCCAGGGGTCTAGGGCTTGAAAAACTGTTTTTT. It yields the protein CASSIPRGLGLEKLFF.

The CDR3 spells CASSPPTSGGTGELFF. For the CDR3, the DNA is TGCGCCAGCAGCCCTCCGACTAGCGGGGGAACCGGGGAGCTGTTTTTT. The chain has TRBV5-1 and TRBJ2-2; 12 positions agree with TRBD2. V lost 4 bases, J lost 5 bases, and 6 bases stayed unmatched. Germline values: CDR1 SGHRS, CDR2 YFSETQ. This CDR3 comprises 16 residues.

DNA of the CDR3: TGTGCCAGCAGCCCGCGACTAGCCTCCGGGGAGCTGTTTTTT. Amino acid sequence: CASSPRLASGELFF. The chain combines TRBV11-3 with TRBJ2-2; 7 bases align to TRBD2. V dropped 5 bases and J dropped 6; count of bases not matched to a gene: 6. The germline V gene encodes CDR1 SGHNT and CDR2 YENEEA. This CDR3 is 14 amino acids long.

DNA for the CDR3: TGTGCCAGCTCACCACAGAGGACTAGCGGGAGTATAACCGGGGAGCTGTTTTTT. Its translation: CASSPQRTSGSITGELFF. The V gene is TRBV18, the J gene TRBJ2-2; 13 bases fit TRBD2. From germline, CDR1 is KGHSH and CDR2 LQKENI. There are 18 residues in the CDR3. Trimming cost V 1 base and J 5 bases; bases outside gene matches: 7. Looking up the rest from reference TRBV18 and TRBJ2-2 gives the full variable domain: NAGVMQNPRHLVRRRGQEARLRCSPMKGHSHVYWYRQLPEEGLKFMVYLQKENIIDESGMPKERFSAEFPKEGPSILRIQQVVRGDSAAYFCASSPQRTSGSITGELFFGEGSRLTVL.

The CDR3 spells CASIPGDGNNSPLHF. The CDR3 bases are TGTGCCAGCATTCCGGGGGACGGAAATAATTCACCCCTCCACTTT. This sequence joins TRBV28 and TRBJ1-6, with D possibly being TRBD1 (5 bases). Trimming took off 7 bases at V and 5 bases at J, with 15 bases between the two ends. Germline V gene sequence: CDR1 MDHEN, CDR2 SYDVKM. This CDR3 comprises 15 residues.

V usage is TRBV10-3 and J usage is TRBJ1-2, with 8 bases lining up with TRBD1. CDR3 length: 14 residues. Germline V lookup: CDR1 ENHRY, CDR2 SYGVKD. V lost 11 bases to trimming and J lost 1 base; unmatched junction nucleotides: 9. The CDR3 here is CAVRGTGGNYGYTF. DNA of the CDR3: TGTGCCGTTCGCGGAACAGGGGGTAACTATGGCTACACCTTC.

The chain combines TRBV28 with TRBJ2-3, with D possibly being TRBD2 (5 bases). The V end was cut by 5 bases, the J end by 0 bases, with 12 bases between. CDR3 length: 15 residues. Germline CDR1 is MDHEN and CDR2 is SYDVKM. The CDR3 here is CASSARGRSTDTQYF. In DNA, the CDR3 is TGTGCCAGCAGTGCCCGGGGTAGGAGCACAGATACGCAGTATTTT.

This clone turned up a few times. The chain employs TRBV2 and TRBJ2-3; no clear D. The CDR3 totals 13 residues. CDR1 is SNHLY and CDR2 is FYNNEI in the germline V gene. V lost 8 bases and J 0 bases, leaving 9 bases between the germline ends. CDR3 loop: CASGQDSTDTQYF. The DNA for the CDR3 is TGTGCCAGCGGCCAGGATAGCACAGATACGCAGTATTTT.

This rearrangement joins TRBV6-1 to TRBJ2-3, with 8 bases aligning to TRBD2. Germline CDR1 MNHNS, CDR2 SASEGT. V lost 3 bases to trimming and J lost 1 base; unmatched junction nucleotides: 6. The CDR3 spans 16 residues. CDR3 DNA sequence: TGTGCCAGCAGTGACCGGGGGGGGAAAGGCACAGATACGCAGTATTTT. It codes for CASSDRGGKGTDTQYF.

The chain recombines TRBV2 with TRBJ2-5, with D possibly matching TRBD1 (5 bases). This CDR3 is built from 13 residues. Germline V gives CDR1 SNHLY, CDR2 FYNNEI. Trimming cost V 7 bases and J 1 base, with 10 bases left between them. The CDR3 DNA reads as TGTGCCAGCAACAGGACGCCCCAAGAGACCCAGTACTTC. This encodes CASNRTPQETQYF.